The next 26 T cell receptor beta chains were all read from a single sample in a study of blood T cell repertoires in COVID-19. Clones were sequenced by immunoSEQ multiplex PCR, and TCRdb holds only the in-frame ones, with some missing. The sample yields roughly 120,000 clones, around 82% seen once. The specimen was peripheral blood. These receptors all stem from a woman between 50 and 59 years old with acute or convalescent COVID-19.

This clone was seen a handful of times. The chain is built from TRBV5-1 and TRBJ1-5, with a weak D call TRBD1 (6 bases). The CDR3 extends over 15 amino acids. V was cut by 3 bases and J by 3 bases, with 13 bases left in between. Germline lookup yields CDR1 SGHRS and CDR2 YFSETQ. CDR3 loop: CASSSDGQPNQPQHF. The CDR3 DNA sequence: TGCGCCAGCAGCTCGGACGGACAGCCCAATCAGCCCCAGCATTTT.

The chain uses TRBV10-3 and TRBJ2-5; 8 positions agree with TRBD2. CDR3 size: 17 residues. V lost 2 bases, J lost 4 bases, and 12 bases stayed unmatched. Germline CDR1 is ENHRY and CDR2 is SYGVKD. CDR3 residues: CAISEGGGTRSRETQYF. Here the CDR3 DNA reads TGTGCCATCAGTGAGGGAGGGGGGACTAGGAGTCGAGAGACCCAGTACTTC.

This clone was detected only once. The chain couples TRBV2 to TRBJ1-5; TRBD1 agrees at 8 bases. Germline lookup yields CDR1 SNHLY and CDR2 FYNNEI. The CDR3 sequence is 15 residues long. Trimming took 4 bases from V and 5 from J; bases not matched to a gene: 7. This CDR3 is CASSGLGTGDQPQHF. For the CDR3, the DNA is TGTGCCAGCAGTGGGTTAGGGACAGGCGATCAGCCCCAGCATTTT.

DNA for the CDR3: TGTGCCTGGAGTTGGGGGGGTTTCGAGCAGTACTTC. It encodes CAWSWGGFEQYF. The chain joins TRBV30 to TRBJ2-7; 7 bases line up with TRBD2. The CDR3 totals 12 residues. The germline V gene has CDR1 GTSNPN and CDR2 SVGIG (reference sequence). Trimming removed 2 bases from V and 6 bases from J; junction bases left unmatched: 4.

V gene TRBV19 combines with J gene TRBJ2-2, with no clear D. The CDR3 length is 13 residues. V lost 2 bases to trimming and J lost 5 bases, with 6 bases between them. Germline values: CDR1 LNHDA, CDR2 SQIVND (reference sequence). CDR3 DNA: TGTGCCAGTAGTATAATGAGAACCGGGGAGCTGTTTTTT. This gives the protein CASSIMRTGELFF.

The chain couples TRBV11-2 to TRBJ1-1, with 8 bases identical to TRBD1. Germline V gives CDR1 SGHAT, CDR2 FQNNGV. CDR3 length: 14 residues. Trimming at V came to 6 bases and at J to 1 base, leaving 4 bases not matched to a gene. Here the CDR3 DNA reads TGTGCCAGCAGGGCGGGGACAGGGAACACTGAAGCTTTCTTT. Amino acids: CASRAGTGNTEAFF.

The chain employs TRBV7-8 and TRBJ1-3; 11 bases agree with TRBD1. The germline gives CDR1 SGHVS, CDR2 FQNEAQ. The CDR3 spans 15 residues. V shed 4 bases and J 4 bases; nucleotides not matched to a gene: 3. CDR3 in amino acids: CASSWGQGEGNTIYF. The CDR3, as DNA: TGTGCCAGCAGCTGGGGACAGGGGGAAGGAAACACCATATATTTT.

This chain links TRBV29-1 with TRBJ1-1; D is ambiguous. The V and J ends lost 5 bases and 0 bases respectively, with 10 bases between them. This CDR3 spans 13 amino acids. Germline V gene data show CDR1 as SQVTM and CDR2 as ANQGSEA. The CDR3 reads CSVRALVNTEAFF. The CDR3 DNA sequence: TGCAGCGTTCGTGCGTTGGTGAACACTGAAGCTTTCTTT.

V is TRBV6-5 and J is TRBJ2-2; 7 bases agree with TRBD1. The CDR3 loop spans 14 amino acids. Trimming cost V 7 bases and J 6 bases; bases outside gene matches: 8. Germline CDR1 and CDR2: MNHEY and SVGAGI. CDR3 DNA sequence: TGTGCCAGCACTAAACAGGGGACGGCCGGGGAGCTGTTTTTT. Amino acids: CASTKQGTAGELFF.

This rearrangement joins TRBV11-2 to TRBJ1-4; D ambiguous. V was shortened by 4 bases and J by 8 bases, with 5 bases between the two germline ends. Germline loops: CDR1 SGHAT, CDR2 FQNNGV. CDR3 length: 11 amino acids. The CDR3: CASSYGEKLFF. CDR3 nucleotide sequence: TGTGCCAGCAGCTATGGCGAAAAACTGTTTTTT.

The V gene is TRBV15, the J gene TRBJ1-6; the match to TRBD1 covers 9 bases. J lost 7 bases, V lost 3 bases, and 4 bases had no gene match. Germline assignment: CDR1 LNHNV and CDR2 YYDKDF (reference sequence). The CDR3 runs to 15 residues. The CDR3 loop is CATSRATGGNSPLHF. CDR3 nucleotides: TGTGCCACCAGCAGGGCTACAGGGGGCAATTCACCCCTCCACTTT.

This clone occurred once. The chain uses TRBV6-5 and TRBJ2-1, with D perhaps TRBD1 (6 bases). This CDR3 comprises 12 residues. The germline V gene has CDR1 MNHEY and CDR2 SVGAGI. The germline V and J ends were trimmed by 6 bases and 7 bases, with 10 bases remaining between them. The chain's CDR3 is CASRNRANEQFF. CDR3 coding DNA: TGTGCCAGCAGGAACAGGGCGAATGAGCAGTTCTTC.

The rearrangement joins TRBV28 to TRBJ2-2; 8 nucleotides line up with TRBD1. The CDR3 extends over 15 amino acids. Germline V gene data show CDR1 as MDHEN and CDR2 as SYDVKM. Germline trimming cut 5 bases from V and 2 bases from J; bases unmatched to any gene: 4. The CDR3 sequence: CASSGTGDNTGELFF. CDR3 in DNA: TGTGCCAGCAGTGGGACAGGAGATAACACCGGGGAGCTGTTTTTT.

This chain connects TRBV29-1 to TRBJ1-1; TRBD1 is a possible D gene (6 bases). Germline V gene data show CDR1 as SQVTM and CDR2 as ANQGSEA. The CDR3 covers 15 residues. Trimming pared 2 bases from V and 1 base from J, leaving 14 bases between. The CDR3 DNA follows: TGCAGCGTTGAAAGGGACAATCGAAAGAACACTGAAGCTTTCTTT. Protein: CSVERDNRKNTEAFF.

This clone was seen once. The gene calls are TRBV29-1 and TRBJ2-7, with a weak D call TRBD2 (5 bases). The germline V gene has CDR1 SQVTM and CDR2 ANQGSEA. The CDR3 has 12 amino acids. CDR3 DNA: TGCAGTGCCGGACGGTCGGGGAACGAGCAGTACTTC. This encodes CSAGRSGNEQYF.

This clone was seen once. The rearrangement joins TRBV14 to TRBJ1-1; the D gene is possibly TRBD1 (6 bases). The length of the CDR3 is 15 residues. V lost 5 bases, J lost 4 bases, and 17 bases lay in between. Germline assignment: CDR1 SGHDN and CDR2 FVKESK. The DNA for the CDR3 is TGTGCCAGCAGCGCTCGTCAGGGGAAGGGCACTGAAGCTTTCTTT. Protein product: CASSARQGKGTEAFF.

V usage is TRBV6-1 and J usage is TRBJ1-5; D gene uncertain. Germline V CDR1 and CDR2: MNHNS, SASEGT. The V gene lost 3 bases and the J gene lost 3 bases, with 21 bases spanning the gap. The CDR3 consists of 18 residues. CDR3 DNA: TGTGCCAGCAGTGATAGGATCCTGAGCAGGATTATCAATCAGCCCCAGCATTTT. Its protein product is CASSDRILSRIINQPQHF.

The chain employs TRBV2 and TRBJ2-2, with D possibly being TRBD2 (6 bases). Germline V gene data show CDR1 as SNHLY and CDR2 as FYNNEI. The CDR3 is 15 residues long. The V end lost 4 bases, the J end lost 4 bases, and 13 bases lay between the germline ends. The CDR3 DNA is TGTGCCAGCAGTGCCGAGGGGAGGAGCACCGGGGAGCTGTTTTTT. As protein: CASSAEGRSTGELFF.

The chain couples TRBV10-3 to TRBJ1-3; no firm D call. CDR1 and CDR2 (germline): ENHRY, SYGVKD. The V gene lost 7 bases and the J gene lost 2 bases, with 9 bases spanning the gap. The CDR3 is 13 residues long. CDR3 residues: CAINSRAGNTIYF. The CDR3 nucleotides are TGTGCCATCAATTCACGAGCTGGAAACACCATATATTTT.

This chain connects TRBV11-2 to TRBJ1-2; TRBD1 agrees at 10 bases. J gave up 2 bases and V 5 bases, and 5 bases lay outside the gene matches. Per the germline V gene, CDR1 is SGHAT and CDR2 is FQNNGV. The CDR3 has 15 amino acids. The CDR3 DNA is TGTGCCAGCAGCGCCCGGGACAGGGGCAACTATGGCTACACCTTC. Its translation is CASSARDRGNYGYTF.

The gene calls are TRBV18 and TRBJ2-4, with D perhaps TRBD1 or TRBD2 (7 bases each). From germline, CDR1 is KGHSH and CDR2 LQKENI. V was clipped by 6 bases and J by 8 bases, with 11 bases between them. This CDR3 is built from 12 residues. The CDR3 loop reads CASSPGGDIQYF. CDR3 sequence (DNA): TGTGCCAGCTCGCCAGGGGGGGACATTCAGTACTTC. Filled out from reference TRBV18 and TRBJ2-4, the complete variable domain reads NAGVMQNPRHLVRRRGQEARLRCSPMKGHSHVYWYRQLPEEGLKFMVYLQKENIIDESGMPKERFSAEFPKEGPSILRIQQVVRGDSAAYFCASSPGGDIQYFGAGTRLSVL.

The chain recombines TRBV1 with TRBJ2-7; TRBD1 was called by the table and not checked on the DNA. TRBV1 is marked as a pseudogene. CDR3 length: 17 residues. The CDR3 loop reads CTSSQEVWGQGVGEQYF. CDR3 bases: TGCACCAGCAGCCAAGAGGTCTGGGGACAGGGGGTAGGGGAGCAGTACTTC.

The V and J genes are TRBV5-1 and TRBJ1-2; D is unresolved. The CDR3 contains 15 residues. The V end was cut by 2 bases, the J end by 4 bases, with 15 bases between. Germline lookup yields CDR1 SGHRS and CDR2 YFSETQ. CDR3 protein: CASSFTPGSLYGYTF. CDR3 nucleotide sequence: TGCGCCAGCAGCTTTACCCCGGGGTCCCTCTATGGCTACACCTTC.

The chain employs TRBV11-2 and TRBJ2-4; D might be TRBD1 (5 bases). The CDR3 extends over 13 amino acids. V was clipped by 0 bases and J by 7 bases, with 7 bases between them. Germline V gene lookup returns CDR1 SGHAT and CDR2 FQNNGV. In DNA form, the CDR3 reads TGTGCCAGCAGCTTAGATGGGGCGAACATTCAGTACTTC. Its translation: CASSLDGANIQYF.

There are a few counts of this clone. The chain recombines TRBV5-1 with TRBJ1-3; no definite D call. The ends were cut back, 4 bases at V and 2 bases at J, with 13 bases in the middle. Germline CDR1 SGHRS, CDR2 YFSETQ. There are 15 residues in the CDR3. In nucleotides, the CDR3 is TGCGCCAGCAGCCCTATGGGAGCGGCTGGAAACACCATATATTTT. Translating it yields CASSPMGAAGNTIYF. Full variable domain (remainder filled in from reference TRBV5-1 and TRBJ1-3): KAGVTQTPRYLIKTRGQQVTLSCSPISGHRSVSWYQQTPGQGLQFLFEYFSETQRNKGNFPGRFSGRQFSNSRSEMNVSTLELGDSALYLCASSPMGAAGNTIYFGEGSWLTVV.

The rearrangement links TRBV6-5 to TRBJ1-3, with 7 bases matching TRBD1. The trim removed 5 bases at V and 4 bases at J, leaving 5 bases unmatched. There are 14 residues in the CDR3. The V gene's germline CDR1 is MNHEY and CDR2 SVGAGI. This CDR3 is CASSLTGDGNTIYF. The CDR3 bases are TGTGCCAGCAGTCTAACAGGGGACGGAAACACCATATATTTT.